This TCR beta chain was found in a study of blood T cell repertoires in COVID-19 (dated by TCRdb to the early 2020s). Regarding the research as a whole: Samples from collaborators originated in the United States, Italy and Spain and spanned both the acute and convalescent phases of COVID-19. The material from the prospective study consisted of cDNA or gDNA derived from T cells, B-cell-depleted T cells, or PBMCs. Deeply sampled blood TCRbeta repertoires from subjects exposed to, actively infected with, or recovered from COVID-19 were included in the dataset. A freely available public database, intended as a resource for researchers studying the immune response to SARS-CoV-2, is where the repertoires were released. Samples came from the ongoing ImmuneRACE study (first 160 participants) plus 1,254 subjects from 6 global collaborators. The sample metadata nearly always contained a de-identified subject ID, COVID-19 status, age in years and sex. Where available, HLA class I and class II types were obtained from metadata supplied by the sample provider rather than from assay-based typing.

Broader findings and caveats from the paper: The amount of clinical and demographic metadata varied by source and participant and was provided uncurated.

A remark on this clone: The antigen this receptor binds is unknown. The input lacks base qualities; no much larger clone sits a single base away.

TCRbeta CDR3 regions were amplified from genomic DNA using the immunoSEQ Assay, a bias-controlled multiplex PCR. Regarding the original processing steps: Nucleated cell counts per sample were estimated from amplification of reference gene primers within the assay. To quantify the absolute abundance of each unique TCRbeta CDR3 rearrangement, sequence reads were collapsed and filtered. For each sample, productive Simpson clonality was calculated as the square root of Simpson's diversity index over productive rearrangements. TCRdb stores this immuneACCESS table with in-frame sequences only. Part of the clones is absent; in the studies checked, under half of the shortfall reflects unresolved V genes, and no reason is known for the rest. The D gene and trimming were derived from the DNA, and the V and J assignments and clone size from that table. Within this sample are 130,000 or so clones, with just under 85% of them counted one time only. The biggest ten clones account for around 13% of the sample.

The trim is 2 bases for V and 4 bases for J, with a gap of 9 bases between the germline ends. CDR1 SGHTA and CDR2 FQGTGA are derived from the germline V gene. Its CDR3 holds 14 amino acids, cysteine through phenylalanine. Just CDR3 DNA is preserved here, 42 bases in frame from base 1. Whole blood was collected in K2EDTA tubes by collaborating institutions according to the institutions' own protocols. For TCRbeta analysis, collaborator samples were shipped as frozen whole blood, as isolated PBMCs, or as DNA extracted from either sample type. This TCR was recovered from a human donor in a cohort sampled during active COVID-19. In this chain, TRBV7-3 is recombined with TRBJ2-1, with a tentative D gene TRBD2 over 5 matching bases. Sequencing was performed on peripheral blood. The bases are TGTGCCAGCAGCTTAGAGCGGAATTACAATGAGCAGTTCTTC. Its protein reads: CASSLERNYNEQFF.